This T cell receptor (beta chain) was recovered during a study of T-cell reconstitution after alpha-beta-depleted transplantation in children. General observations from the study: Surviving recipient T cells and thymic progenitors underlay high day-60 TCRbeta diversity in some patients. From newly produced T cells came most of the T-cell counts and diversity one year after transplant.

The V end lost 0 bases, the J end lost 10 bases, and 15 bases lay between the germline ends. This CDR3 comprises 14 residues. CDR1 and CDR2 (germline): MNHEY, SVGAGI. This clonotype has only a few counts. Its matching antigen is unknown. Unique molecular identifiers were used in preparing the TCRbeta library. TCRdb itself ran the PCR reads through MiXCR, one entry per CDR3 protein. The sample contains 250,000 to 350,000 distinct CDR3 sequences, around 25% of which appear only once. This sample comprised PBMCs, mostly from graft donor cells, obtained 180 days after TCRalphabeta/CD19-depleted stem cell transplant. The sequence was collected from a male patient under 18 who had a stem cell transplant for acute lymphoblastic leukemia, so the T cells may come from the graft donor. The chain has TRBV6-5 and TRBJ1-1, with a weak D call TRBD1 (6 bases). Here the CDR3 DNA reads TGTGCCAGCAGTTACTCGAGGGCAGGGGCTCGAGCTTTCTTT. Amino acid sequence: CASSYSRAGARAFF.